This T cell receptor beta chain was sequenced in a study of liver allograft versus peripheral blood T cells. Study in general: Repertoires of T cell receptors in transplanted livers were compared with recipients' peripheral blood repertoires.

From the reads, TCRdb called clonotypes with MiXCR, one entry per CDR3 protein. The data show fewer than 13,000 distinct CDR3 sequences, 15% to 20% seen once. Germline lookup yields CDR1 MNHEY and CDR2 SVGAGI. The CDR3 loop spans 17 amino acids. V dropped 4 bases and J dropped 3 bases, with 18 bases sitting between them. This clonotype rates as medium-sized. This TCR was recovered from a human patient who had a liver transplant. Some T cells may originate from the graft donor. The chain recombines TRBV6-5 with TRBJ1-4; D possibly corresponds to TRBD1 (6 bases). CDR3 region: CASSSGQGVIPNEKLFF. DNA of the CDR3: TGTGCCAGCAGTTCGGGACAAGGGGTGATACCTAATGAAAAACTGTTTTTT.